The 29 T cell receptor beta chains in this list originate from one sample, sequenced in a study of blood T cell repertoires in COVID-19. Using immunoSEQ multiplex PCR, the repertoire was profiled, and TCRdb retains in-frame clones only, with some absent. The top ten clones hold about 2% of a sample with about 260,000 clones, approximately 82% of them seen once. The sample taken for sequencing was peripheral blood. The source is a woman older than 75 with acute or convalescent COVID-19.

CDR3 sequence reads: CASSEGRLRGNTEAFF. The CDR3 nucleotides read TGTGCCAGCAGTGAAGGCCGCCTCAGGGGAAACACTGAAGCTTTCTTT. The chain couples TRBV2 to TRBJ1-1, with a possible D match to TRBD1 (6 bases). The germline V and J ends were trimmed by 1 base and 2 bases, with 14 bases remaining between them. CDR3 length: 16 amino acids. Germline values: CDR1 SNHLY, CDR2 FYNNEI.

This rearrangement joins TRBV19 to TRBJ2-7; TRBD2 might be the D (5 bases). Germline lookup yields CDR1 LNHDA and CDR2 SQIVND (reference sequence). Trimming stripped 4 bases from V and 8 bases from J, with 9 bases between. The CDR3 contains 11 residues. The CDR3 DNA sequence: TGTGCCAGTAGTAAAGGACTCCAGCAGTACTTC. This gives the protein CASSKGLQQYF.

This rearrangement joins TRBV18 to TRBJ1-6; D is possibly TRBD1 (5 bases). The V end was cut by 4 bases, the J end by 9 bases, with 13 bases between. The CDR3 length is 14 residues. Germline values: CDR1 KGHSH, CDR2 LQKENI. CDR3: CASSQGDGSSPLHF. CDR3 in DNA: TGTGCCAGCTCACAAGGGGATGGTAGTTCACCCCTCCACTTT.

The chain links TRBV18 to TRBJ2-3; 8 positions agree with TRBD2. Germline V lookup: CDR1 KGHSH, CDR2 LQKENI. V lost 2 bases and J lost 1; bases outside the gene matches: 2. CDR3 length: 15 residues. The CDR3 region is CASSPNGRGTDTQYF. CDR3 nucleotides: TGTGCCAGCTCACCAAACGGGAGGGGCACAGATACGCAGTATTTT.

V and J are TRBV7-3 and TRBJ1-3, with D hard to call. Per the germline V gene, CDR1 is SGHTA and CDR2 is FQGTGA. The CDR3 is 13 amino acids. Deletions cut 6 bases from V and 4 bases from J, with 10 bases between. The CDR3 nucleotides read TGTGCCAGCAGTCCCGGGAGCGGAAACACCATATATTTT. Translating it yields CASSPGSGNTIYF.

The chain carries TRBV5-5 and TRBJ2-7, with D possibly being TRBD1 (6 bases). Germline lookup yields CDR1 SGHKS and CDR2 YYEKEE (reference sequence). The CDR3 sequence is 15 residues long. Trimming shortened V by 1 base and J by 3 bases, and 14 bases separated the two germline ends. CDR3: CASSLYAGDSYEQYF. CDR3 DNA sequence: TGTGCCAGCAGCTTGTATGCAGGGGATAGCTACGAGCAGTACTTC.

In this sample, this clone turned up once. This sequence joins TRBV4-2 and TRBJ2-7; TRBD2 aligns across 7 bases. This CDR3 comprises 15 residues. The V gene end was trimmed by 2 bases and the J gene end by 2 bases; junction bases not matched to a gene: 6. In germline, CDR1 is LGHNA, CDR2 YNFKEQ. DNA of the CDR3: TGTGCCAGCAGCCAACGACGGACTAGTGCCTACGAGCAGTACTTC. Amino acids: CASSQRRTSAYEQYF.

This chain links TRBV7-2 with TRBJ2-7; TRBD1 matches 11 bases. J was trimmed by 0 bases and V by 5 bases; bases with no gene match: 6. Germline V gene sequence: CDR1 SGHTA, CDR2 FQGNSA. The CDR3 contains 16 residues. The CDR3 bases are TGTGCCAGCAGCCCCGGGACAGGGGGACTCTCCTACGAGCAGTACTTC. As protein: CASSPGTGGLSYEQYF.

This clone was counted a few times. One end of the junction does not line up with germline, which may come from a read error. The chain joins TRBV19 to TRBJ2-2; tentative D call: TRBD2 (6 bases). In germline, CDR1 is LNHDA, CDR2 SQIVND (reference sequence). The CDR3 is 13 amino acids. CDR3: CASRIAERRELFF. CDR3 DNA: TGTGCCAGTAGGATAGCGGAGCGCAGGGAGCTGTTTTTT.

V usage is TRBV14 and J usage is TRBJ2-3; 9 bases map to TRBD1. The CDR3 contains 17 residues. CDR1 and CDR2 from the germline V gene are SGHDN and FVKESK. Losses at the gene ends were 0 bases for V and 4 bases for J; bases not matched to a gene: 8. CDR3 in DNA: TGTGCCAGCAGCCAAGATATTAGGGACAGGGCGGCAGATACGCAGTATTTT. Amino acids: CASSQDIRDRAADTQYF.

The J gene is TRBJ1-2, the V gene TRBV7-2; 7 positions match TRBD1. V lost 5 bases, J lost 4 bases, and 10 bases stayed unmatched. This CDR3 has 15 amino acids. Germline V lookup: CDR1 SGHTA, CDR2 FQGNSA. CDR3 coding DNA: TGTGCCAGCAGCCAAAGGACAGGTTGGGGCTATGGCTACACCTTC. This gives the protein CASSQRTGWGYGYTF.

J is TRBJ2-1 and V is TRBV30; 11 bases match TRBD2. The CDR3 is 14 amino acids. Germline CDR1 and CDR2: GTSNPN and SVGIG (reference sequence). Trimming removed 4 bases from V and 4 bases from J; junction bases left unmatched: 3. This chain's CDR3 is CAWTGTSGYNEQFF. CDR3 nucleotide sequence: TGTGCCTGGACCGGGACTAGCGGATACAATGAGCAGTTCTTC.

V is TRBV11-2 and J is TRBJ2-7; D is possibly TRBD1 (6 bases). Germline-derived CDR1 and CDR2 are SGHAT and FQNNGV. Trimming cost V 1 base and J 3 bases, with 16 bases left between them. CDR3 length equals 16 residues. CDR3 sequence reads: CASSLVSRGSVYEQYF. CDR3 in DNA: TGTGCCAGCAGCTTAGTATCGAGGGGGAGCGTCTACGAGCAGTACTTC.

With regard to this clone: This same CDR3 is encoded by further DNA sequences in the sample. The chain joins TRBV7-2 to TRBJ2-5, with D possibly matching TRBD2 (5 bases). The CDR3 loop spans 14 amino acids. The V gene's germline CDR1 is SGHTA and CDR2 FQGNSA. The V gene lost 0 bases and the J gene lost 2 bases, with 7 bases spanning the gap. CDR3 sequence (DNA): TGTGCCAGCAGCTTAGCTAGCGCTCAAGAGACCCAGTACTTC. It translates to CASSLASAQETQYF.

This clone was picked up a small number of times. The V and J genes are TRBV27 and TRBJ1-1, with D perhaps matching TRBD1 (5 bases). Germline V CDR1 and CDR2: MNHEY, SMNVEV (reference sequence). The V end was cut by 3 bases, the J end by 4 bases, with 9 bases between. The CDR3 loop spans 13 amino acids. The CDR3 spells CASSFGGTTEAFF. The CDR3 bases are TGTGCCAGCAGTTTCGGAGGGACCACTGAAGCTTTCTTT.

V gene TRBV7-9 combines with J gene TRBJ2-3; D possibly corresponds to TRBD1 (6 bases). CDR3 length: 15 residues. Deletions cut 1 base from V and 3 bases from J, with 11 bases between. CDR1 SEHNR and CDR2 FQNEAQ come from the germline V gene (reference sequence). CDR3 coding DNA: TGTGCCAGCAGCTTAGGTCAGGGGTGGACAGATACGCAGTATTTT. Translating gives CASSLGQGWTDTQYF.

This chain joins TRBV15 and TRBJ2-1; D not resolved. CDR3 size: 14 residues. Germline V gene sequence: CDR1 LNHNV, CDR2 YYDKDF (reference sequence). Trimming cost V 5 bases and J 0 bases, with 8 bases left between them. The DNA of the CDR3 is TGTGCCACCAGCCCTCTTCGCTCCTACAATGAGCAGTTCTTC. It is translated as CATSPLRSYNEQFF.

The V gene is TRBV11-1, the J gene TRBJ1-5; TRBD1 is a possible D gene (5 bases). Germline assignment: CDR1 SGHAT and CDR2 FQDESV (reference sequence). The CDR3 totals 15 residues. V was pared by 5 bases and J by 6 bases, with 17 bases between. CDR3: CASSPGGGFAQPQHF. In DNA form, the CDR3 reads TGTGCCAGCAGCCCCGGGGGAGGATTTGCTCAGCCCCAGCATTTT.

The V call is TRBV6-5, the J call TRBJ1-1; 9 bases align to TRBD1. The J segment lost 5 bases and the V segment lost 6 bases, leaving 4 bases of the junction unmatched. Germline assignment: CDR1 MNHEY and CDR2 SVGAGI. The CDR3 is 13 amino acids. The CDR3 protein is CASRGTGRTEAFF. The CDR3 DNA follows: TGTGCCAGCAGGGGGACAGGGAGGACTGAAGCTTTCTTT.

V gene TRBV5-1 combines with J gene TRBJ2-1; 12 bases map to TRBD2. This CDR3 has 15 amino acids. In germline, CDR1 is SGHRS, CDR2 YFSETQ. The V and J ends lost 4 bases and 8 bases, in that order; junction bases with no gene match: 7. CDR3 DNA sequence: TGCGCCAGCAGCACGACTAGCGGGGGTCCTTATGAGCAGTTCTTC. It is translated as CASSTTSGGPYEQFF.

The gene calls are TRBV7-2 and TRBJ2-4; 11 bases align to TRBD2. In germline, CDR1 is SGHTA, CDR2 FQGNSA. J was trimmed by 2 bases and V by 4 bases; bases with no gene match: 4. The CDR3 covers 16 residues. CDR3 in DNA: TGTGCCAGCAGCTCTAGCGGGAGGCTTTCCAAAAACATTCAGTACTTC. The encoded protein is CASSSSGRLSKNIQYF.

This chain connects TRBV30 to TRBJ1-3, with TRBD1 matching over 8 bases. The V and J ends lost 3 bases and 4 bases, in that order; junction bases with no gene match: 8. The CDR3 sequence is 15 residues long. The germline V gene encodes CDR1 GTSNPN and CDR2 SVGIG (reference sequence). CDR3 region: CAWRAPRDRGNTIYF. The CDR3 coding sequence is TGTGCCTGGAGGGCCCCCCGGGACAGGGGAAACACCATATATTTT.

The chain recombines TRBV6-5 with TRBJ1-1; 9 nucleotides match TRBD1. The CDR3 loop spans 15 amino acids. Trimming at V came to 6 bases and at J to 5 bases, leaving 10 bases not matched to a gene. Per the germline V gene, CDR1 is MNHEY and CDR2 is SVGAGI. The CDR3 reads CASRDRGGLRTEAFF. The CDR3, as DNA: TGTGCCAGCAGGGACAGGGGAGGTTTACGTACTGAAGCTTTCTTT.

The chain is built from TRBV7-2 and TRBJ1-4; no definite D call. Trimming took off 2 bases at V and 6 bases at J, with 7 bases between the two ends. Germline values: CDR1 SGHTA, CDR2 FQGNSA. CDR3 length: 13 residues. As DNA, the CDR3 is TGTGCCAGCAGCTTAATGCAGGATGAAAAACTGTTTTTT. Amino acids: CASSLMQDEKLFF. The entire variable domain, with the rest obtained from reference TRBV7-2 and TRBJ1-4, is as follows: GAGVSQSPSNKVTEKGKDVELRCDPISGHTALYWYRQSLGQGLEFLIYFQGNSAPDKSGLPSDRFSAERTGGSVSTLTIQRTQQEDSAVYLCASSLMQDEKLFFGSGTQLSVL.

The CDR3 sequence: CASSPLAPPGELFF. The CDR3 nucleotides are TGTGCCAGCAGCCCGTTAGCCCCCCCCGGGGAGCTGTTTTTT. This chain uses TRBV7-2 with TRBJ2-2; D gene unclear. V lost 5 bases and J lost 6, with 13 bases in between. CDR3 length: 14 amino acids. Germline values: CDR1 SGHTA, CDR2 FQGNSA.

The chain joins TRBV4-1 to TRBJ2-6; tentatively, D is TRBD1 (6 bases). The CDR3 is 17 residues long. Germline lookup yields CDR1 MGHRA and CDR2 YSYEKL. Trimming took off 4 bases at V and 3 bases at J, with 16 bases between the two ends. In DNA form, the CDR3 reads TGCGCCAGCAGCCCTGCACTCAGGGGATATGGGGCCAACGTCCTGACTTTC. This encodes CASSPALRGYGANVLTF.

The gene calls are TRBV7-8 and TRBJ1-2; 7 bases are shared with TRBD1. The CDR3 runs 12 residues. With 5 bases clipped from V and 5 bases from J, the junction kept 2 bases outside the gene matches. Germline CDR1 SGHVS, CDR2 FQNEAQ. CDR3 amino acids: CASSLTGYGYTF. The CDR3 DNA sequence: TGTGCCAGCAGCCTGACAGGGTATGGCTACACCTTC.

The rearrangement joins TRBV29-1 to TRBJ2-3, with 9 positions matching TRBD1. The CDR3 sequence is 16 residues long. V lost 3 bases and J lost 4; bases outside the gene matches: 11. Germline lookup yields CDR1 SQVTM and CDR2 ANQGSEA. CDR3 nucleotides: TGCAGCGTTGACCGACTGGACAGGGGTGGGGCAGATACGCAGTATTTT. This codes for CSVDRLDRGGADTQYF.

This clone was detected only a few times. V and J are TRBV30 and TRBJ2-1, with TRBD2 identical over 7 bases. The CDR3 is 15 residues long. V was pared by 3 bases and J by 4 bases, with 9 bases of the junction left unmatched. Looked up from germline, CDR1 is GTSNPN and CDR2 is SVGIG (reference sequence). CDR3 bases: TGTGCCTGGAGGGTGGACTATAGCGGGTACAATGAGCAGTTCTTC. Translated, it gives CAWRVDYSGYNEQFF.